This TCR beta chain came from a study of a mutant IDH1 vaccine in newly diagnosed glioma. On the study more broadly: The patients were given eight vaccinations, one each in weeks 1, 3, 5, 7, 11, 15, 19 and 23. Sex distribution of treated patients was around 62% male and around 38% female; mean age was around 40 years.

Sequencing was performed with immunoSEQ multiplex PCR; in TCRdb, only in-frame clones are kept and a portion is missing. Of tens of thousands of clones detected, 80% to 90% appear once; the ten largest clones hold around 1.8%. Stated time point: week 5, during vaccination. Topical imiquimod accompanied each vaccine dose, which consisted of 300 ug of mutant IDH1 20-mer peptide. Points from the study as a whole: Top peripheral T cell clonotype shifts appeared unrelated to pseudoprogression.

Losses at the gene ends were 5 bases for V and 4 bases for J; bases not matched to a gene: 8. Germline V gene data show CDR1 as SGHVS and CDR2 as FQNEAQ. This CDR3 has 16 amino acids. As regards this clone: Its specificity is unknown.

The chain links TRBV7-8 to TRBJ2-3; 11 bases are a match to TRBD2. The sample consisted of PBMCs, taken from a glioma patient whose treatment included an IDH1 peptide vaccine. This TCR was sampled from a man in his forties or fifties with glioma. Here the CDR3 DNA reads TGTGCCAGCAGCCCGAGTCGACTAGCGGGGTCAGATACGCAGTATTTT. It is translated as CASSPSRLAGSDTQYF.